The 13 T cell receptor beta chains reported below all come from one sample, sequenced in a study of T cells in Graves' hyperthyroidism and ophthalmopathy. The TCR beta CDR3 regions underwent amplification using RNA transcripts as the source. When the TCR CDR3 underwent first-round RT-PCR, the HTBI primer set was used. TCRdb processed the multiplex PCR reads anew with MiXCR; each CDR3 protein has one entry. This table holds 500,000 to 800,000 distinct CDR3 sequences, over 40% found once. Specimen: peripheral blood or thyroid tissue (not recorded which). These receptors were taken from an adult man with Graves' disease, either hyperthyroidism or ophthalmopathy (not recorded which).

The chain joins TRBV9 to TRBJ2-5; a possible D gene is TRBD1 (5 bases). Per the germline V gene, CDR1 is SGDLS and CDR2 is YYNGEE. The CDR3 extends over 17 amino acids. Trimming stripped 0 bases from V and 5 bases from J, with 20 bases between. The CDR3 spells CASSVGSGASGFETQYF. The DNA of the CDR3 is TGTGCCAGCAGCGTAGGATCTGGGGCTTCAGGGTTCGAGACCCAGTACTTC.

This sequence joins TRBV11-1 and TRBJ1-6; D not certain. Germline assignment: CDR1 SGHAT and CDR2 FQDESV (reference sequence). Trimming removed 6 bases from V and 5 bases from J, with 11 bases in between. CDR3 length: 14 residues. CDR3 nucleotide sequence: TGTGCCAGCAGTTTTTTAGCAGATAATTCACCCCTCCACTTT. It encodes CASSFLADNSPLHF.

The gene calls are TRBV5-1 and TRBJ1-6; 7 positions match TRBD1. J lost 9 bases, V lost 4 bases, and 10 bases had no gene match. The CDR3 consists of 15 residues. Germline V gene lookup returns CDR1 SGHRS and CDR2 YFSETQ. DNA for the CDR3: TGCGCCAGCAGCAGTGGACAGGCAACCAGTTCACCCCTCCACTTT. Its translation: CASSSGQATSSPLHF. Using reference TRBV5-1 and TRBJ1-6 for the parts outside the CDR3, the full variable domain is KAGVTQTPRYLIKTRGQQVTLSCSPISGHRSVSWYQQTPGQGLQFLFEYFSETQRNKGNFPGRFSGRQFSNSRSEMNVSTLELGDSALYLCASSSGQATSSPLHFGNGTRLTVT.

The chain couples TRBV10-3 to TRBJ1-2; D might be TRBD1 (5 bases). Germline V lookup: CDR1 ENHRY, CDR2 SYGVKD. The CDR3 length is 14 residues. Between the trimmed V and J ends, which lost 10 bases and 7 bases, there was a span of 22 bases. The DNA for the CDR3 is TGTGCCAGCAGCCACCCCCCCGGACAAGGTGGCTACACCTTC. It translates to CASSHPPGQGGYTF.

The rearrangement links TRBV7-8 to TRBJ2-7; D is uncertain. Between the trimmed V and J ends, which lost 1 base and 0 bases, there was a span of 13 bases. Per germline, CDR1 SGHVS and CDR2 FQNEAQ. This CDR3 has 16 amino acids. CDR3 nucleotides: TGTGCCAGCAGCTTAGTCCCGCGGACGAGCTCCTACGAGCAGTACTTC. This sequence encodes CASSLVPRTSSYEQYF.

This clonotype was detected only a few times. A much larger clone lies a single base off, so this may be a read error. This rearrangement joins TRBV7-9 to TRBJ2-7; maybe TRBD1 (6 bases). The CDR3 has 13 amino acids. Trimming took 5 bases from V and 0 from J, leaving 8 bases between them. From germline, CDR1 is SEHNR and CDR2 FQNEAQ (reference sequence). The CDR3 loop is CASSRDNSYEQYF. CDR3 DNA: TGTGCCAGCAGCCGGGACAACTCCTACGAGCAGTACTTC.

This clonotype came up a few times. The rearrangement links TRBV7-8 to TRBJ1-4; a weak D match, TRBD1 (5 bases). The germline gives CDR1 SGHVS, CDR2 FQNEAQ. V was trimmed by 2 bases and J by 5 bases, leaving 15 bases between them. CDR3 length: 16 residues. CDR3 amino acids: CASSLWFGRENEKLFF. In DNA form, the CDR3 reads TGTGCCAGCAGCTTATGGTTCGGCAGGGAGAATGAAAAACTGTTTTTT. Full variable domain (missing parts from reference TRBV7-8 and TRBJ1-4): GAGVSQSPRYKVAKRGQDVALRCDPISGHVSLFWYQQALGQGPEFLTYFQNEAQLDKSGLPSDRFFAERPEGSVSTLKIQRTQQEDSAVYLCASSLWFGRENEKLFFGSGTQLSVL.

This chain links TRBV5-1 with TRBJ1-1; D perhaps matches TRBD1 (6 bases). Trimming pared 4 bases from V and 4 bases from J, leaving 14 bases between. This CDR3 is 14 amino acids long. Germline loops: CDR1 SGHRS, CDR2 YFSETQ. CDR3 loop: CASSLIDRSTEAFF. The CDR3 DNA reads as TGCGCCAGCAGCCTCATCGACAGGAGCACTGAAGCTTTCTTT.

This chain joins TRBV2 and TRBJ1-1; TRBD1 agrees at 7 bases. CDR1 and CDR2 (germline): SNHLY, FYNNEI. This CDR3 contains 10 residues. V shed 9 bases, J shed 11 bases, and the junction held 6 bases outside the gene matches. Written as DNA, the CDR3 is TGTGCCAGTAATCAGGGGGAGGCTTTCTTT. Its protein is CASNQGEAFF. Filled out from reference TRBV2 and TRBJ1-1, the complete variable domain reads EPEVTQTPSHQVTQMGQEVILRCVPISNHLYFYWYRQILGQKVEFLVSFYNNEISEKSEIFDDQFSVERPDGSNFTLKIRSTKLEDSAMYFCASNQGEAFFGQGTRLTVV.

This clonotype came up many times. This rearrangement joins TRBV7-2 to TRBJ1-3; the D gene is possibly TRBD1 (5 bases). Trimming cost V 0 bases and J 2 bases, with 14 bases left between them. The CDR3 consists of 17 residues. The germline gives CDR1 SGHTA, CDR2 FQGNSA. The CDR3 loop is CASSLAFGAGPGNTIYF. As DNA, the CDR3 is TGTGCCAGCAGCTTAGCCTTCGGGGCAGGTCCTGGAAACACCATATATTTT.

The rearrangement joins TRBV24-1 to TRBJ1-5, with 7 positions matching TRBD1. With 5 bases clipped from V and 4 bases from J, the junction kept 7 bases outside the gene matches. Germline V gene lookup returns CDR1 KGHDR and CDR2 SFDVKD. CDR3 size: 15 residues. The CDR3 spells CATSGTTGTNQPQHF. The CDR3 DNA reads TGTGCCACCAGTGGAACGACAGGGACAAATCAGCCCCAGCATTTT.

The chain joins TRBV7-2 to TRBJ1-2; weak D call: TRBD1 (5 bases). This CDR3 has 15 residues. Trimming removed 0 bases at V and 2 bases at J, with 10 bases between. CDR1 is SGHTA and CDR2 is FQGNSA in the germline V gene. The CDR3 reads CASSLARGSNYGYTF. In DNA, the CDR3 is TGTGCCAGCAGCTTAGCTCGGGGCAGCAACTATGGCTACACCTTC.

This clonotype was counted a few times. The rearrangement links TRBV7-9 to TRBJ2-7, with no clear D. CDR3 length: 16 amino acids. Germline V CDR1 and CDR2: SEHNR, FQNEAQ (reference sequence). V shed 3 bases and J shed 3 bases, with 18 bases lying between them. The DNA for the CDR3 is TGTGCCAGCAGCTTGGGGTCTGGGCCGCCGAACTACGAGCAGTACTTC. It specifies CASSLGSGPPNYEQYF.